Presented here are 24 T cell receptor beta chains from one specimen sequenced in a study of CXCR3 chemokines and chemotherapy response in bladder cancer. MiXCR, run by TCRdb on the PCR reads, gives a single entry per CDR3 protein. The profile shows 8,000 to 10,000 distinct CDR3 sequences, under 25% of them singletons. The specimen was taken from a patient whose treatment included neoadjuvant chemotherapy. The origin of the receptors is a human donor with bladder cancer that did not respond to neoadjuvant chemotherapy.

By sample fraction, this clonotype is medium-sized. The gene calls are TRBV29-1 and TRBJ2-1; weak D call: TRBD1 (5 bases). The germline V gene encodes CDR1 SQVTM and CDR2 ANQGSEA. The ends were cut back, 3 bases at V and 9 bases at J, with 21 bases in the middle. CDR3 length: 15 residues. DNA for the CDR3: TGCAGCGTTGAGGCGTGGGGCTTCAAGACAAGTGAGCAGTTCTTC. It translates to CSVEAWGFKTSEQFF.

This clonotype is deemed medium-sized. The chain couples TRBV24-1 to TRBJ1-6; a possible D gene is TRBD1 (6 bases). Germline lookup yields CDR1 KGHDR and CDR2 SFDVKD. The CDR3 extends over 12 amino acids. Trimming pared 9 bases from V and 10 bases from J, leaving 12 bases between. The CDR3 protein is CATRRGGSPLHF. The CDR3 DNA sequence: TGTGCCACCCGCAGGGGTGGCTCACCCCTCCACTTT.

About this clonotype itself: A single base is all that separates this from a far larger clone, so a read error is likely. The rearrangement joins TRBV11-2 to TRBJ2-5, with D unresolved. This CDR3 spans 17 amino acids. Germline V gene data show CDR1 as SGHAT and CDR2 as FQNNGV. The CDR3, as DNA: TGTGCCAGCACCTTAATTTTTCAGGTGGCTCCCGTACAGACCCAGTACTTC. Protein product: CASTLIFQVAPVQTQYF.

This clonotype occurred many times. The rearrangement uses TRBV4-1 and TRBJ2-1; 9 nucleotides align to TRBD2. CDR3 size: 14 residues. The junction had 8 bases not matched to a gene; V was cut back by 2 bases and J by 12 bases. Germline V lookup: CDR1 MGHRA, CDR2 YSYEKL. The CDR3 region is CASSQRGGGAWQFF. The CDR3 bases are TGCGCCAGCAGCCAACGCGGCGGGGGGGCCTGGCAGTTCTTC.

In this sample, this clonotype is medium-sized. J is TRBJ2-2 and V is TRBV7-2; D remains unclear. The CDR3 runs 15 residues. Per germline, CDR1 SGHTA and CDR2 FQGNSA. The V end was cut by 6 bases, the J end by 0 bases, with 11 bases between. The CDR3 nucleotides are TGTGCCAGCAGGTCGAGCCAGGCGAACACCGGGGAGCTGTTTTTT. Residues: CASRSSQANTGELFF.

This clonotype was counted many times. CDR3 nucleotide sequence: TGTGCCAGCAGCGGATGGGGGGTTCTCATCACCGGGGAGCTGTTTTTT. This gives the protein CASSGWGVLITGELFF. This chain connects TRBV7-9 to TRBJ2-2; the D gene is possibly TRBD2 (6 bases). V lost 5 bases to trimming and J lost 4 bases, with 17 bases between them. CDR1 SEHNR and CDR2 FQNEAQ come from the germline V gene (reference sequence). The CDR3 is made up of 16 amino acids.

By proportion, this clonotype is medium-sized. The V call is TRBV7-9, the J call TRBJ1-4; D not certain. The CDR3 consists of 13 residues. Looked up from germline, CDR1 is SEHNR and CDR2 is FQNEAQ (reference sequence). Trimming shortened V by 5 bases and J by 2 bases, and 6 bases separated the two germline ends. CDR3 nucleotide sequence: TGTGCCAGCAGCGTCACCACTAATGAAAAACTGTTTTTT. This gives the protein CASSVTTNEKLFF.

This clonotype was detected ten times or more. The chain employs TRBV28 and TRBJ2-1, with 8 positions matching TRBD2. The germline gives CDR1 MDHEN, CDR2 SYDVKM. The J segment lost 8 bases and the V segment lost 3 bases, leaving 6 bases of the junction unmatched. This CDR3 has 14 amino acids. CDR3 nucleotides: TGTGCCAGCAGTTTGAACGGGGGGGCGGATGAGCAGTTCTTC. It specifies CASSLNGGADEQFF.

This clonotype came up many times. CDR3 DNA: TGCAGTGGTCAGGGGAGGACCGGGGAGCTGTTTTTT. Protein product: CSGQGRTGELFF. The rearrangement joins TRBV20-1 to TRBJ2-2; D is possibly TRBD1 or TRBD2 (6 bases each). Germline V gives CDR1 DFQATT, CDR2 SNEGSKA (reference sequence). The CDR3 extends over 12 amino acids. The ends were cut back, 7 bases at V and 5 bases at J, with 11 bases in the middle.

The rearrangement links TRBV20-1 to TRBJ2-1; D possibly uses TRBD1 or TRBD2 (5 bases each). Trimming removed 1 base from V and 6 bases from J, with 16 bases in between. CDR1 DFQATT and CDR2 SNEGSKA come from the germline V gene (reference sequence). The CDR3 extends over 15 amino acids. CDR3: CSARVGAADFNEQFF. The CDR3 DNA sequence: TGCAGTGCTAGAGTTGGGGCAGCGGACTTCAATGAGCAGTTCTTC.

The CDR3 DNA follows: TGTGCCAGCAGCTTAGAGGGGGCCCAAGAGACCCAGTACTTC. This gives the protein CASSLEGAQETQYF. The V and J genes are TRBV13 and TRBJ2-5, with TRBD1 matching over 7 bases. This CDR3 comprises 14 residues. V lost 1 base to trimming and J lost 1 base; unmatched junction nucleotides: 0. Germline lookup yields CDR1 PRHDT and CDR2 FYEKMQ (reference sequence). Based on the CDR3 plus reference TRBV13 and TRBJ2-5, the full variable domain is AAGVIQSPRHLIKEKRETATLKCYPIPRHDTVYWYQQGPGQDPQFLISFYEKMQSDKGSIPDRFSAQQFSDYHSELNMSSLELGDSALYFCASSLEGAQETQYFGPGTRLLVL.

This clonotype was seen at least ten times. In nucleotides, the CDR3 is TGTGCCAGCAGTTACCAGGGACAGGGGACAGATACGCAGTATTTT. Amino acid sequence: CASSYQGQGTDTQYF. V gene TRBV5-5 combines with J gene TRBJ2-3; 10 bases align to TRBD1. Germline trimming cut 5 bases from V and 3 bases from J; bases unmatched to any gene: 6. This CDR3 is 15 amino acids long. Germline V gene data show CDR1 as SGHKS and CDR2 as YYEKEE (reference sequence).

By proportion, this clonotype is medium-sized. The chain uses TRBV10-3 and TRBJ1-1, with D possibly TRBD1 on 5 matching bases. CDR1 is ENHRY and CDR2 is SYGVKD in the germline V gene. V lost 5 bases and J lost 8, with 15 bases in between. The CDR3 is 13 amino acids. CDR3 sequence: CAISPGHSIEAFF. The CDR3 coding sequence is TGTGCCATCAGTCCGGGGCATAGTATAGAAGCTTTCTTT.

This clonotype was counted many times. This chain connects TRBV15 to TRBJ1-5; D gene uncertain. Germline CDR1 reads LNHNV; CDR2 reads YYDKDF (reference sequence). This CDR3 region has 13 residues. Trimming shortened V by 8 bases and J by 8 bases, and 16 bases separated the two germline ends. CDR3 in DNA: TGTGCCACCGGGCCCCGTCAAATGGAGCCCCAGCATTTT. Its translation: CATGPRQMEPQHF.

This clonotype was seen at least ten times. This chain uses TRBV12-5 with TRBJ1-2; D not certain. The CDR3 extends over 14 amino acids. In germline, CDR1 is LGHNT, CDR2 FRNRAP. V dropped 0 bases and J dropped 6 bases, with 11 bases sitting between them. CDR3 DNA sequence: TGTGCTAGTGGTTTGGTAAAGAGTATCGATGGCTACACCTTC. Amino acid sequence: CASGLVKSIDGYTF.

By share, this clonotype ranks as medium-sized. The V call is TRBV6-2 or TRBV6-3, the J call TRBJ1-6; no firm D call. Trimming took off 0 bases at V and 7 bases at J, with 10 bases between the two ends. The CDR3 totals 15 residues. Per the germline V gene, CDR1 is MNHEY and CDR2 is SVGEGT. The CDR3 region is CASSYSRIRNSPLHF. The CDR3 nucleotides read TGTGCCAGCAGTTACTCACGGATACGGAATTCACCCCTCCACTTT.

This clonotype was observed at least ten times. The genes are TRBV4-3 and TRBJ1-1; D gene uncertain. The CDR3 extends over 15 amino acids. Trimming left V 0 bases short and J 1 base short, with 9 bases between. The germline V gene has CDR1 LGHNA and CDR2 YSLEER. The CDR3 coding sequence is TGCGCCAGCAGCCAAGATCGGAACGGGAACACTGAAGCTTTCTTT. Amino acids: CASSQDRNGNTEAFF.

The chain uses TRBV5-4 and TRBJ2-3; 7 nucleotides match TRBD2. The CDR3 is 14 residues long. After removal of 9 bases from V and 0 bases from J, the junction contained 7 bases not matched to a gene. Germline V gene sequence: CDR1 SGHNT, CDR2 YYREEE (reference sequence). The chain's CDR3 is CATSLAGSTDTQYF. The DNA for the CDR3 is TGTGCCACCTCTTTAGCGGGCAGCACAGATACGCAGTATTTT.

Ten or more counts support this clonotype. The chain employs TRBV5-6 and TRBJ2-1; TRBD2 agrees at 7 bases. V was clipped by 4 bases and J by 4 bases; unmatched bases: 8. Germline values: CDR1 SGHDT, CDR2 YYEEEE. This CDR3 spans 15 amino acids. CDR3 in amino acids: CASSRLAEPYNEQFF. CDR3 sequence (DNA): TGTGCCAGCAGCCGGCTAGCGGAACCTTACAATGAGCAGTTCTTC.

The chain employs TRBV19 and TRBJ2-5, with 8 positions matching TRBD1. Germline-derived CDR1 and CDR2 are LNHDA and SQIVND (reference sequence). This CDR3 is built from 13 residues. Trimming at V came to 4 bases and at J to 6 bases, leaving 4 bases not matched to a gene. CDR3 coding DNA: TGTGCCAGTAGTAGAGGGACAGGAAAGACCCAGTACTTC. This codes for CASSRGTGKTQYF.

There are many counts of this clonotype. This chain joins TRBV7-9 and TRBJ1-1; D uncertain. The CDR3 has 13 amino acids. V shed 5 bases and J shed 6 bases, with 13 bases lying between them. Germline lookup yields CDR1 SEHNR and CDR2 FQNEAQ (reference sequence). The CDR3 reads CASSPTHDAEAFF. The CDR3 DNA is TGTGCCAGCAGCCCGACCCATGACGCTGAAGCTTTCTTT.

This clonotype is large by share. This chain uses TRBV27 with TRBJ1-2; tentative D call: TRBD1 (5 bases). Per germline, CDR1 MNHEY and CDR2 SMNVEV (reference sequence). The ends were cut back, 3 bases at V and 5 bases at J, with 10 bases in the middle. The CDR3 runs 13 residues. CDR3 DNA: TGTGCCAGCAGTTTGACAGACCAATATGGCTACACCTTC. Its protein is CASSLTDQYGYTF.

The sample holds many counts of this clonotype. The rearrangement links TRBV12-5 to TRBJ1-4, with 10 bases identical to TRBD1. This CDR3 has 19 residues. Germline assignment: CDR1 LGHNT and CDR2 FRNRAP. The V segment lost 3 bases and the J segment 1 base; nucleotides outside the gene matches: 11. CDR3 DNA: TGTGCTAGTGGTTTTTCCCCCTCCGGGACAGGGGAAACTAATGAAAAACTGTTTTTT. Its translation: CASGFSPSGTGETNEKLFF.

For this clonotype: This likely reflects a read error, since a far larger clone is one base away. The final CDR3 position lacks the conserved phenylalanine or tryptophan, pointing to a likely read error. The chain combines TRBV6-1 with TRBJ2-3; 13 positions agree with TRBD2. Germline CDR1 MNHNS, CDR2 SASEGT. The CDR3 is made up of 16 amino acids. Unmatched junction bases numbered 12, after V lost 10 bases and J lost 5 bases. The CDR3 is CAIRSGTSGERDTQYL. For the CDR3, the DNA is TGTGCCATCAGGTCCGGGACTAGCGGGGAGAGAGATACGCAGTATTTG.